This TCR beta chain was captured in a study of CD8+CD57+ T cells in acquired aplastic anemia. TCR beta VDJ and CDR3 were profiled, and genomic DNA was the template. In TCRdb, the reads were re-called with MiXCR into one record per CDR3 protein. This sample carries 250,000 or so distinct CDR3 sequences, more than 40% of them seen once, and the ten largest clones take 7.8%. This clonotype was detected a few times. As yet, its antigen is unknown. Germline V gives CDR1 SGHKS, CDR2 YYEKEE (reference sequence). The CDR3 is 17 residues long. V shed 4 bases and J 12 bases; nucleotides not matched to a gene: 18. Study outcomes and limitations: Comparison of patients with controls identified roughly 27 shared CD8+ CDR3 sequences.

Patients included in sequencing had previously demonstrated CD8+CD57+ cell expansion by flow cytometry. The receptor comes from a human donor with aplastic anemia. Sequenced material: sorted CD4+, CD8+, or CD8+CD57+ T cells (not recorded which) from PBMCs. The V and J genes are TRBV5-5 and TRBJ2-1, with 11 bases identical to TRBD2. CDR3 DNA: TGTGCCAGCAGCGTAGCGGGAGGGGGAGCTAGCACAGATACGCAGTTCTTC. Amino acid sequence: CASSVAGGGASTDTQFF.